The clone carrying this T cell receptor (beta chain) turned up a few times. Its antigen is unidentified. This CDR3 has 20 residues. V lost 5 bases to trimming and J lost 6 bases, with 32 bases between them. The germline gives CDR1 LGHNA, CDR2 YSLEER. These data are taken from a study of beta chain features in type 1 diabetes. In the study overall: Healthy donors resembled patients in age, gender and cell yields. Study observations and caveats: Moderately but significantly shorter TCRB CDR3s were found in Type 1 diabetes patients in all four CD4+ subsets. There was no resolution here of whether HLA type influences TCRB rearrangement.

cDNA synthesis used the whole RNA isolate, giving expressed TCRB sequences. Measured with immunoSEQ multiplex PCR; TCRdb has only the in-frame clones, and not every one. The repertoire has about 400,000 clones, around an eighth of them found once; the top ten carry around 0.01%. Via CD45RO/CCR7/CD25/CD127/CD95/CD27, cells of the CD4+ naive, central memory, regulatory and stem cell-like memory subsets were sorted. The chain employs TRBV4-3 and TRBJ2-1; maybe TRBD2 (6 bases). The source of this sequence is a woman between 18 and 29 years old with type 1 diabetes. The sequenced material came from naive CD4+ T cells from blood. In DNA, the CDR3 is TGCGCCAGCAGCTGGAGCACGGGAGCCCAAATTCGCCCGGCGGCCAATGAGCAGTTCTTC. Translated: CASSWSTGAQIRPAANEQFF.